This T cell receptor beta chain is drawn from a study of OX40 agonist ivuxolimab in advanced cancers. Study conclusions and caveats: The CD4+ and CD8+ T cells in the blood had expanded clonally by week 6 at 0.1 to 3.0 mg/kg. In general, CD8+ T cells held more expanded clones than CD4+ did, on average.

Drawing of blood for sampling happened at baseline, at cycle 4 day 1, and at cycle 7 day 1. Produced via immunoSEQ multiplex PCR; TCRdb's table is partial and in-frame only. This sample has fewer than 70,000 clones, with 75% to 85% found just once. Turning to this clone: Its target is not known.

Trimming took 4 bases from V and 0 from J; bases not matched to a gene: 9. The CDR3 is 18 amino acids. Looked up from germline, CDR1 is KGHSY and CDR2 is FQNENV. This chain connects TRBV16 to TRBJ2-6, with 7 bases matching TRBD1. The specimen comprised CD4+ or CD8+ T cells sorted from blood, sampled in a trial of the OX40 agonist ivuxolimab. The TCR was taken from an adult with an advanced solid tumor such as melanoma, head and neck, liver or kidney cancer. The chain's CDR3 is CASSPQSRGISGANVLTF. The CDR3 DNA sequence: TGTGCCAGCAGCCCGCAAAGCAGGGGGATCTCTGGGGCCAACGTCCTGACTTTC.